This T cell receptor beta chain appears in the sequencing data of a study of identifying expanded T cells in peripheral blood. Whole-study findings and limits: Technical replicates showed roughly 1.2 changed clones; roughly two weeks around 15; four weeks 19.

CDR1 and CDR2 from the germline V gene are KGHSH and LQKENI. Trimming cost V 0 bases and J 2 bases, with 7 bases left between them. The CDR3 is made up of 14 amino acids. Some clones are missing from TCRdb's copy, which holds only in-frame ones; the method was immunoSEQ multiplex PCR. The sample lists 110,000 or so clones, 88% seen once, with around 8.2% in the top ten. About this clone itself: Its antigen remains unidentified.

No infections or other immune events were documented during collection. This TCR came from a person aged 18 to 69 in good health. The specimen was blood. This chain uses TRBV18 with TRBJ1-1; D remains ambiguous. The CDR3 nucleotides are TGTGCCAGCTCACCACCTAATATTAACACTGAAGCTTTCTTT. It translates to CASSPPNINTEAFF. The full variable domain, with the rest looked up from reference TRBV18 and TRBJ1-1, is NAGVMQNPRHLVRRRGQEARLRCSPMKGHSHVYWYRQLPEEGLKFMVYLQKENIIDESGMPKERFSAEFPKEGPSILRIQQVVRGDSAAYFCASSPPNINTEAFFGQGTRLTVV.